One T cell receptor (beta chain) is described in this entry. Its specificity is not known. Single viable CD3+CD4+CD8-CD45RO+ cells were sorted as the memory CD4+ T cells. CD4+ T cells were isolated by positive magnetic selection. Germline loops: CDR1 SGHDN, CDR2 FVKESK. The CDR3 is 14 amino acids. V lost 6 bases, J lost 1 base, and 9 bases lay in between. The data were obtained in a study of memory CD4+ T cells and cytomegalovirus serostatus. For the study at large: Donors were healthy Belgian adults, some 10 CMV seropositive and under 30 seronegative.

Study results and caveats: Suggested: most of the CMV-linked TCR signature lies in CD4+ memory cells.

Libraries were prepared by immunoSEQ multiplex PCR; TCRdb keeps only in-frame clonotypes and omits some of them. The profile covers nearly 60,000 clones, with about 81% appearing a single time and roughly 1% taken by the ten largest. This receptor was identified in an adult in good health and CMV-seronegative. Sequenced sample: memory CD4+ T cells from blood. The V gene is TRBV14, the J gene TRBJ2-2, with D maybe TRBD1 (6 bases). CDR3 coding DNA: TGTGCCAGCAGAAGGACAGTGAACACCGGGGAGCTGTTTTTT. Its translation: CASRRTVNTGELFF.